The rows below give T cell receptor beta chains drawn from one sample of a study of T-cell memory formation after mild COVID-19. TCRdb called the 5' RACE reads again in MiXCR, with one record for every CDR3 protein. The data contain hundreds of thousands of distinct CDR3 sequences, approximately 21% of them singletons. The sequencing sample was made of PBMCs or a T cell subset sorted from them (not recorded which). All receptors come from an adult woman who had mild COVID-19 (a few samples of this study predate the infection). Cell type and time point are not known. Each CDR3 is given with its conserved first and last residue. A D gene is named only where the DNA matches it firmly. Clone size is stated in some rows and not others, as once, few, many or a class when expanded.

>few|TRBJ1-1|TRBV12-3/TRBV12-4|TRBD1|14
TGTGCCAGCAGTCCTCCCGGGACAGGGTATCAAGCTTTCTTT
CASSPPGTGYQAFF
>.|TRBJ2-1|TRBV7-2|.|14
TGTGCCAGCAGCTTAAGAAACACCTACAATGAGCAGTTCTTC
CASSLRNTYNEQFF
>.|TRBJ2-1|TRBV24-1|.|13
TGTGCCACCAGTCGGCATAGGGGCCATGAGCAGTTCTTC
CATSRHRGHEQFF
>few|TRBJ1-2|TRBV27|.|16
TGTGCCAGCAGTTTATCGCAGGCCTTCCGAAACTATGGCTACACCTTC
CASSLSQAFRNYGYTF
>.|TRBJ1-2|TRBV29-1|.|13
TGCAGCGTACGCGGGACCTTCAACTATGGCTACACCTTC
CSVRGTFNYGYTF
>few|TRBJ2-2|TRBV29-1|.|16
TGCAGCGTTGAATGGAGGACAGCCGCGAACACCGGGGAGCTGTTTTTT
CSVEWRTAANTGELFF
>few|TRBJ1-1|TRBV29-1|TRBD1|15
TGCAGCGTCCACCTCTGGCAGGGGGTGAACACTGAAGCTTTCTTT
CSVHLWQGVNTEAFF
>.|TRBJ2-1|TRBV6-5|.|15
TGTGCCAGCAGCCTCTTGGGGGGGGCTTACAATGAGCAGTTCTTC
CASSLLGGAYNEQFF
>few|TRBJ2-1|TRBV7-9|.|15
TGTGCCAGCAGCTTAGGGGAAGCAGGGGCCAGGGAGCAGTTCTTC
CASSLGEAGAREQFF
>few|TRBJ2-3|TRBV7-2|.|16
TGTGCCAGCAGCTTAAGGGCCATGAAGTCCACAGATACGCAGTATTTT
CASSLRAMKSTDTQYF
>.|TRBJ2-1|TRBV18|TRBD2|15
TGTGCCAGCTCACCTCGGGCGGGAGGGCTCAATGAGCAGTTCTTC
CASSPRAGGLNEQFF
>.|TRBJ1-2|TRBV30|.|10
TGTGCCTTAAAGGGAGGGGGCTACACCTTC
CALKGGGYTF
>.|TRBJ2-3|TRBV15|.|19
TGTGCCACCAGCAGAGAGAGGGGGGGGTCAGGGTTATCCGAAACTAAGCAGTATTTT
CATSRERGGSGLSETKQYF
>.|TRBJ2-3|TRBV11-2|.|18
TGTGCCAGCAGCCAAACACCCTGGCCAGCGACGAGCACAGATACGCAGTATTTT
CASSQTPWPATSTDTQYF
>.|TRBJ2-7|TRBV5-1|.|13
TGCGCCAGCAGCTTGGACACCATCTACGAGCAGTACTTC
CASSLDTIYEQYF
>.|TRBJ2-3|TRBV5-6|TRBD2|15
TGTGCCAGCAGCTTCTCCGGGACTAGCGCAGATACGCAGTATTTT
CASSFSGTSADTQYF
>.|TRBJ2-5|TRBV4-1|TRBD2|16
TGCGCCAGCAGCCAAATCCGACTAGCGCTCCAAGAGACCCAGTACTTC
CASSQIRLALQETQYF
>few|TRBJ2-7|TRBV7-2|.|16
TGTGCCAGCAGCTACGCAACTTACGGGACATCCTACGAGCAGTACTTC
CASSYATYGTSYEQYF
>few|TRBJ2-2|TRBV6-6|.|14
TGTGCCACCACTCGTACAGGGAACACCGGGGAGCTGTTTTTT
CATTRTGNTGELFF
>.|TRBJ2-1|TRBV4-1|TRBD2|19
TGCGCCAGCAGCCAAGGTGGGGGTCGACGCGGGAGCGCTTACAATGAGCAGTTCTTC
CASSQGGGRRGSAYNEQFF
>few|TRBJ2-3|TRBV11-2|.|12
TGTGCCAGCAGCACCCCCGGCGGTACGCAGTATTTT
CASSTPGGTQYF
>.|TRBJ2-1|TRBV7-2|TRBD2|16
TGTGCCAGCAGCTCCCCCGGGACTAGCAGTCGAGGTGAGCAGTTCTTC
CASSSPGTSSRGEQFF
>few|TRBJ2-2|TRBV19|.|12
TGTGCCAGTAGTATTGGGGGACCCGAGCTGTTTTTT
CASSIGGPELFF
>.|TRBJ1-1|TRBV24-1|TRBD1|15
TGTGCCACCAGTGGTGGGACAGGGGGAAGGACTGAAGCTTTCTTT
CATSGGTGGRTEAFF
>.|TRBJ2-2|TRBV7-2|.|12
TGTGCCAGCAGCTTAGTGGGGACTGAGCTGTTTTTT
CASSLVGTELFF
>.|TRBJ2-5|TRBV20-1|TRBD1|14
TGCAGTGCTAGTTGGGACAGGGGGTTAGAGACCCAGTACTTC
CSASWDRGLETQYF
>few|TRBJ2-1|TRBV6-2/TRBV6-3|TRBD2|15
TGTGCCAGCAGTTATTGGACTAGCGGGAGTAAAGAGCAGTTCTTC
CASSYWTSGSKEQFF
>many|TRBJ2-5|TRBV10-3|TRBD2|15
TGTGCCATCAGTCAAGGCTCGGGGGGTAAAGAGACCCAGTACTTC
CAISQGSGGKETQYF
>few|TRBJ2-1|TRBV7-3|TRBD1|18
TGTGCCAGCAGCCCAGGACAGGGGCTCTCTCCGGACTACAATGAGCAGTTCTTC
CASSPGQGLSPDYNEQFF
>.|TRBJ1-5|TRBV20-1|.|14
TGCAGTGCGGACCCCAGGGCAGGTCAGTCAGCCCAGCATTTT
CSADPRAGQSAQHF
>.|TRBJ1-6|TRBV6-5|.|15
TGTGCCAGCAGTTACTCGAATCAGGGGAATTCACCCCTCCACTTT
CASSYSNQGNSPLHF
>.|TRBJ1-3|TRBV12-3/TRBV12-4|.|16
TGTGCCAGCAGCCCCGCCGACAGGAGCTCTGGAAACACCATATATTTT
CASSPADRSSGNTIYF
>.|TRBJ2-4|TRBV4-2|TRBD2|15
TGTGCCAGCACGACTAGCGTTATAGCCAAAAACATTCAGTACTTC
CASTTSVIAKNIQYF
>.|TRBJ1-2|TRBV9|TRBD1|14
TGTGCCAGCAGCGGGACAGGGCCTATCTATGGCTACACCTTC
CASSGTGPIYGYTF
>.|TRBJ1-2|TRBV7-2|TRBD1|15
TGTGCCAGCAGCTCCCCGGGACAGAGCCTCTATGGCTACACCTTC
CASSSPGQSLYGYTF
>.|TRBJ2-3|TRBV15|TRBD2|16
TGTGCCACCAACCCCGGACTAGCGGGAGGCGCAGATACGCAGTATTTT
CATNPGLAGGADTQYF
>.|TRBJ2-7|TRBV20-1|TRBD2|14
TGCAGTGCATGGGGTGAAACTAGCGACTACGAGCAGTACTTC
CSAWGETSDYEQYF
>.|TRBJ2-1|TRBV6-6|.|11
TGTGCCAGCAGTTACCTCGATGAGCAGTTCTTC
CASSYLDEQFF
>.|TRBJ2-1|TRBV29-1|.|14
TGCAGCGTTGACCAACTAGCTTCTACAAATGAGCAGTTCTTC
CSVDQLASTNEQFF
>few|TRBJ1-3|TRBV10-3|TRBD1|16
TGTGCCATCAGCACGGGACAGGGGAACTCTGGAAACACCATATATTTT
CAISTGQGNSGNTIYF
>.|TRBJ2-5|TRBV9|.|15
TGTGCCAGCAGCGTATCCGGAGTGCCCCCAGAGACCCAGTACTTC
CASSVSGVPPETQYF
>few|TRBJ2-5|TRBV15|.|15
TGTGCCACCAGCAGAGCATTTAGCGGCCAAGAGACCCAGTACTTC
CATSRAFSGQETQYF